The 2 T cell receptor beta chains below were found in one sample sequenced in a study of T cell responses to AZD1222 COVID-19 vaccine (dated by TCRdb to the early 2020s). The meaning of the sample's time point label: about 28 days (+/-7) after the second vaccine dose. The method was the immunoSEQ multiplex PCR assay. TCRdb's version of the immuneACCESS table is confined to in-frame rearrangements and falls short of the full clone set. An unresolved V gene accounts for under half of the shortfall where checked; the remainder is of unknown origin. The sample yields around 140,000 clones; roughly nine tenths were counted once. 9.3% of the sample is taken by the ten largest. This sample comprised peripheral blood, obtained 28 days after the second AZD1222 dose. These receptors originate from an adult who received the AZD1222 COVID-19 vaccine.

The chain has TRBV19 and TRBJ1-2; D is unresolved. Germline CDR1 reads LNHDA; CDR2 reads SQIVND (reference sequence). The CDR3 is made up of 18 amino acids. The V end was cut by 6 bases, the J end by 2 bases, with 25 bases between. The CDR3 DNA reads as TGTGCCAGTAGAGCCCTGATTATCGCCCACAGCCAGAACTATGGCTACACCTTC. Translated, it gives CASRALIIAHSQNYGYTF.

The chain recombines TRBV24-1 with TRBJ1-2, with a weak D call TRBD1 (6 bases). This CDR3 comprises 14 residues. Trimming removed 4 bases from V and 6 bases from J, with 14 bases in between. Germline V CDR1 and CDR2: KGHDR, SFDVKD. DNA of the CDR3: TGTGCCACCAGTGACGCGGGGTCAGGGGATGGCTACACCTTC. Amino acids: CATSDAGSGDGYTF.